Each of the 32 T cell receptor beta chains below was sequenced from the same sample in a study of T cell changes during pregnancy in multiple sclerosis. Libraries were prepared by immunoSEQ multiplex PCR; TCRdb keeps only in-frame clonotypes and omits some of them. The sample has 95,000 to 100,000 clones, approximately 92% seen once. Sequenced here: peripheral blood, sampled in the second trimester of pregnancy. The receptor source for this set is a female donor with multiple sclerosis, enrolled in a pregnancy study.

V gene TRBV19 combines with J gene TRBJ2-5; no firm D call. With 2 bases removed from V and 2 bases from J, the gap between germline ends came to 6 bases. The germline gives CDR1 LNHDA, CDR2 SQIVND (reference sequence). The CDR3 length is 13 residues. The CDR3 region has the DNA TGTGCCAGTAGTATAACACAGCAAGAGACCCAGTACTTC. It translates to CASSITQQETQYF.

This clone was found once. The chain combines TRBV5-6 with TRBJ1-4; unclear D gene. CDR3 size: 17 residues. Germline-derived CDR1 and CDR2 are SGHDT and YYEEEE. V was pared by 1 base and J by 8 bases, with 21 bases between. The CDR3 nucleotides are TGTGCCAGCAGCTTGTCGCTGTGGGCGCTCGGCGACGAAAAACTGTTTTTT. The encoded protein is CASSLSLWALGDEKLFF. The full variable domain, in which reference TRBV5-6 and TRBJ1-4 provide the parts outside the CDR3, is DAGVTQSPTHLIKTRGQQVTLRCSPKSGHDTVSWYQQALGQGPQFIFQYYEEEERQRGNFPDRFSGHQFPNYSSELNVNALLLGDSALYLCASSLSLWALGDEKLFFGSGTQLSVL.

The rearrangement joins TRBV6-4 to TRBJ2-2, with 11 bases lining up with TRBD1. Germline V lookup: CDR1 MRHNA, CDR2 SNTAGT. Trimming removed 2 bases from V and 4 bases from J; junction bases left unmatched: 0. The CDR3 contains 15 residues. CDR3 sequence reads: CASSDGTGGTGELFF. The CDR3 DNA reads as TGTGCCAGCAGTGACGGGACAGGGGGCACCGGGGAGCTGTTTTTT.

V and J are TRBV4-1 and TRBJ1-2; 10 positions agree with TRBD1. The CDR3 is 15 amino acids. CDR1 is MGHRA and CDR2 is YSYEKL in the germline V gene. V lost 3 bases and J lost 2; bases outside the gene matches: 3. The DNA of the CDR3 is TGCGCCAGCAGCCACCCGGGACAGGGGAACTATGGCTACACCTTC. Residues: CASSHPGQGNYGYTF.

This clone has a single count. J is TRBJ1-1 and V is TRBV28; no firm D call. The V end was cut by 2 bases, the J end by 4 bases, with 14 bases between. The CDR3 runs to 15 residues. Germline-derived CDR1 and CDR2 are MDHEN and SYDVKM. This chain's CDR3 is CASSLIPMSATEAFF. CDR3 nucleotide sequence: TGTGCCAGCAGTTTAATACCTATGAGTGCCACTGAAGCTTTCTTT.

The chain has TRBV7-2 and TRBJ2-3; weak D call: TRBD2 (6 bases). V was trimmed by 1 base and J by 0 bases, leaving 20 bases between them. This CDR3 is built from 19 residues. CDR1 and CDR2 from the germline V gene are SGHTA and FQGNSA. The CDR3: CASSLVGFSGPTSTDTQYF. The CDR3 DNA reads TGTGCCAGCAGCTTAGTCGGTTTTAGCGGCCCTACTAGCACAGATACGCAGTATTTT.

In nucleotides, the CDR3 is TGTGCCAGCAGCAAAGTAAGGCAGGGGAGCTCCTACGAGCAGTACTTC. This encodes CASSKVRQGSSYEQYF. The V gene is TRBV21-1, the J gene TRBJ2-7; the table names TRBD1, a call not compared with the DNA. TRBV21-1 constitutes a pseudogene. The CDR3 is 16 residues long.

This clone came up a few times. V and J are TRBV19 and TRBJ1-2; 8 bases are a match to TRBD1. The CDR3 is 14 amino acids. J was trimmed by 8 bases and V by 0 bases; bases with no gene match: 5. From germline, CDR1 is LNHDA and CDR2 SQIVND (reference sequence). The CDR3 region is CASSIDWTGNGYTF. CDR3 coding DNA: TGTGCCAGTAGTATAGATTGGACAGGGAACGGCTACACCTTC.

The CDR3 DNA reads TGCGCCAGCAGCAAGGTCCCGCGGGCGAAGCGAAGCAATCAGCCCCAGCATTTT. Translated, it gives CASSKVPRAKRSNQPQHF. The chain couples TRBV4-1 to TRBJ1-5; no definite D call. Trimming shortened V by 5 bases and J by 1 base, and 21 bases separated the two germline ends. The CDR3 runs to 18 residues. Germline V lookup: CDR1 MGHRA, CDR2 YSYEKL.

The chain recombines TRBV14 with TRBJ1-1; unclear D gene. Germline V gives CDR1 SGHDN, CDR2 FVKESK. The V and J ends lost 0 bases and 5 bases respectively, with 7 bases between them. The CDR3 is made up of 13 amino acids. This CDR3 reads CASSQDTGTEAFF. CDR3 nucleotides: TGTGCCAGCAGCCAAGATACGGGGACTGAAGCTTTCTTT.

This clone was counted a single time. The junction and the germline gene differ at one end; a read error may be behind it. CDR3 bases: TGTGCCAGCGGTTTGGCGGGAGGGAGCGAGCAGTACTTC. Amino acids: CASGLAGGSEQYF. The J gene is TRBJ2-7, the V gene TRBV28, with 9 nucleotides matching TRBD2. The CDR3 is 13 residues long. Germline assignment: CDR1 MDHEN and CDR2 SYDVKM.

The rearrangement joins TRBV30 to TRBJ2-1; 9 positions match TRBD2. Germline CDR1 reads GTSNPN; CDR2 reads SVGIG (reference sequence). CDR3 size: 15 residues. V lost 3 bases to trimming and J lost 9 bases; unmatched junction nucleotides: 12. CDR3 nucleotide sequence: TGTGCCTGGAGCCTTAGCGGGAGCGGGTTTGTTGAGCAGTTCTTC. As protein: CAWSLSGSGFVEQFF.

The genes are TRBV28 and TRBJ1-5, with D unresolved. Germline CDR1 is MDHEN and CDR2 is SYDVKM. This CDR3 spans 11 amino acids. The V and J ends lost 8 bases and 7 bases respectively, with 9 bases between them. The CDR3 DNA reads TGTGCCAGCGGTATACACCAGCCCCAGCATTTT. Its protein is CASGIHQPQHF.

The chain joins TRBV14 to TRBJ2-1, with 9 nucleotides matching TRBD1. V lost 4 bases and J lost 6; bases outside the gene matches: 4. CDR3 size: 14 residues. Germline CDR1 is SGHDN and CDR2 is FVKESK. CDR3 sequence: CASSLDRGFNEQFF. CDR3 sequence (DNA): TGTGCCAGCAGCCTAGACAGGGGGTTCAATGAGCAGTTCTTC.

The rearrangement links TRBV6-5 to TRBJ2-7, with 7 bases aligning to TRBD1. Germline assignment: CDR1 MNHEY and CDR2 SVGAGI. The CDR3 spans 15 residues. With 3 bases clipped from V and 4 bases from J, the junction kept 9 bases outside the gene matches. The CDR3, as DNA: TGTGCCAGCAGTTATTATGTGGGGACAGAATACGAGCAGTACTTC. It codes for CASSYYVGTEYEQYF.

The chain recombines TRBV5-5 with TRBJ1-1, with D possibly matching TRBD1 (5 bases). Germline assignment: CDR1 SGHKS and CDR2 YYEKEE (reference sequence). This CDR3 is built from 14 residues. V lost 3 bases and J 4 bases, leaving 13 bases between the germline ends. Here the CDR3 DNA reads TGTGCCAGCAGCTATCCGGGGGAGGGCACTGAAGCTTTCTTT. Its protein product is CASSYPGEGTEAFF.

J is TRBJ1-3 and V is TRBV6-1; TRBD1 is a possible D gene (5 bases). V was pared by 3 bases and J by 0 bases, with 9 bases between. The germline V gene has CDR1 MNHNS and CDR2 SASEGT. CDR3 length: 15 amino acids. CDR3 DNA sequence: TGTGCCAGCAGTGACAGGGCTAGCTCTGGAAACACCATATATTTT. It translates to CASSDRASSGNTIYF.

The chain carries TRBV15 and TRBJ1-1; 7 bases agree with TRBD1. The CDR3 length is 14 residues. V lost 5 bases and J lost 5; bases outside the gene matches: 8. CDR1 and CDR2 from the germline V gene are LNHNV and YYDKDF (reference sequence). The CDR3 region is CATSFDRAGTEAFF. The CDR3 bases are TGTGCCACCAGCTTTGACAGGGCAGGGACTGAAGCTTTCTTT.

In this sample, this clone turned up once. The chain is built from TRBV6-4 and TRBJ2-1; 7 bases map to TRBD2. J was trimmed by 0 bases and V by 6 bases; bases with no gene match: 8. The CDR3 length is 16 residues. Germline V lookup: CDR1 MRHNA, CDR2 SNTAGT. In DNA form, the CDR3 reads TGTGCCAGCAGCGAACTAGCGACCGACTCCTACAATGAGCAGTTCTTC. Encoded protein: CASSELATDSYNEQFF.

J is TRBJ2-2 and V is TRBV9; D gene ambiguous. The CDR3 length is 13 residues. Trimming removed 1 base from V and 9 bases from J, with 10 bases in between. Per the germline V gene, CDR1 is SGDLS and CDR2 is YYNGEE. The CDR3 region is CASSVFGSRELFF. Written as DNA, the CDR3 is TGTGCCAGCAGCGTATTCGGGTCAAGGGAGCTGTTTTTT.

This clone has just one count. This chain links TRBV6-5 with TRBJ2-7; TRBD1 matches 9 bases. Germline-derived CDR1 and CDR2 are MNHEY and SVGAGI. This CDR3 has 13 residues. Unmatched junction bases numbered 4, after V lost 8 bases and J lost 2 bases. DNA for the CDR3: TGTGCCAGCGGAAGGGACAGGGCCTACGAGCAGTACTTC. Translation: CASGRDRAYEQYF.

V gene TRBV7-2 combines with J gene TRBJ2-3; D is ambiguous. Germline loops: CDR1 SGHTA, CDR2 FQGNSA. The CDR3 is 11 amino acids. V lost 0 bases and J 9 bases, leaving 4 bases between the germline ends. CDR3 in DNA: TGTGCCAGCAGCTTAGCGGCAACGCAGTATTTT. This codes for CASSLAATQYF.

The gene calls are TRBV5-1 and TRBJ2-1; a weak D match, TRBD1 (6 bases). V dropped 0 bases and J dropped 7 bases, with 17 bases sitting between them. The germline V gene encodes CDR1 SGHRS and CDR2 YFSETQ. The CDR3 sequence is 16 residues long. The CDR3 DNA is TGCGCCAGCAGCTTGGATGCAGGGGCAATTCCGAATGAGCAGTTCTTC. Amino acids: CASSLDAGAIPNEQFF.

The rearrangement joins TRBV25-1 to TRBJ1-6; D call uncertain. The CDR3 runs to 13 residues. The ends were cut back, 4 bases at V and 7 bases at J, with 8 bases in the middle. CDR1 and CDR2 from the germline V gene are MGHDK and SYGVNS. For the CDR3, the DNA is TGTGCCAGCAGTGCAGGAGGGAATTCACCCCTCCACTTT. This codes for CASSAGGNSPLHF.

This chain joins TRBV5-4 and TRBJ2-1, with unresolved D. The CDR3 runs to 14 residues. Trimming pared 3 bases from V and 1 base from J, leaving 8 bases between. Per the germline V gene, CDR1 is SGHNT and CDR2 is YYREEE (reference sequence). The DNA for the CDR3 is TGTGCCAGCAGCTCCTCACAGTCCTACAATGAGCAGTTCTTC. Encoded protein: CASSSSQSYNEQFF.

This clone was detected only once. The rearrangement uses TRBV4-1 and TRBJ2-7; D not resolved. The germline gives CDR1 MGHRA, CDR2 YSYEKL. The CDR3 covers 13 residues. Between the trimmed V and J ends, which lost 4 bases and 1 base, there was a span of 8 bases. CDR3 coding DNA: TGCGCCAGCAGCCCCAGGCAGTCCTACGAGCAGTACTTC. Amino acids: CASSPRQSYEQYF.

This clone was counted only a few times. Here the CDR3 reads CAWGPGREKLFF. In DNA, the CDR3 is TGTGCCTGGGGACCTGGGAGGGAAAAACTGTTTTTT. The chain recombines TRBV30 with TRBJ1-4; no clear D gene. The CDR3 loop spans 12 amino acids. From germline, CDR1 is GTSNPN and CDR2 SVGIG (reference sequence). The V and J ends lost 5 bases and 8 bases respectively, with 12 bases between them.

The rearrangement links TRBV7-8 to TRBJ2-7; 7 nucleotides align to TRBD1. Germline lookup yields CDR1 SGHVS and CDR2 FQNEAQ. The V segment lost 5 bases and the J segment 6 bases; nucleotides outside the gene matches: 10. The CDR3 sequence is 14 residues long. In DNA form, the CDR3 reads TGTGCCAGCAGCCGTCGGGACAGTGTTTCCGAGCAGTACTTC. This gives the protein CASSRRDSVSEQYF.

The V gene is TRBV5-6, the J gene TRBJ2-1; D possibly corresponds to TRBD2 (5 bases). CDR1 and CDR2 (germline): SGHDT, YYEEEE. This CDR3 spans 15 amino acids. V was cut by 0 bases and J by 1 base, with 8 bases left in between. CDR3 coding DNA: TGTGCCAGCAGCTTGGGACTAACTTCCTACAATGAGCAGTTCTTC. Translating it yields CASSLGLTSYNEQFF.

The rearrangement joins TRBV9 to TRBJ1-3; D is possibly TRBD1 (5 bases). This CDR3 has 14 residues. V gave up 5 bases and J gave up 1 base, with 10 bases separating them. Germline V lookup: CDR1 SGDLS, CDR2 YYNGEE. Here the CDR3 DNA reads TGTGCCAGCAGAGAAGGGGATTCTGGAAACACCATATATTTT. This encodes CASREGDSGNTIYF.

The J gene is TRBJ2-1, the V gene TRBV9, with a tentative D call TRBD1 (6 bases). Trimming removed 0 bases from V and 5 bases from J, with 18 bases in between. The CDR3 has 17 amino acids. Germline V gene sequence: CDR1 SGDLS, CDR2 YYNGEE. CDR3 amino acids: CASSVELRDRYNNEQFF. In DNA, the CDR3 is TGTGCCAGCAGCGTAGAATTAAGAGACAGGTACAACAATGAGCAGTTCTTC.

This clone has a handful of counts. The junction and the germline gene differ at one end; a read error may be behind it. The chain uses TRBV27 and TRBJ1-1, with 7 bases aligning to TRBD1. This CDR3 has 14 residues. Germline values: CDR1 MNHEY, CDR2 SMNVEV (reference sequence). CDR3 coding DNA: TGTGCCAGCAGTTCGGGACAGCTGAACGCTGAAGCTTTCTTT. Translating it yields CASSSGQLNAEAFF.